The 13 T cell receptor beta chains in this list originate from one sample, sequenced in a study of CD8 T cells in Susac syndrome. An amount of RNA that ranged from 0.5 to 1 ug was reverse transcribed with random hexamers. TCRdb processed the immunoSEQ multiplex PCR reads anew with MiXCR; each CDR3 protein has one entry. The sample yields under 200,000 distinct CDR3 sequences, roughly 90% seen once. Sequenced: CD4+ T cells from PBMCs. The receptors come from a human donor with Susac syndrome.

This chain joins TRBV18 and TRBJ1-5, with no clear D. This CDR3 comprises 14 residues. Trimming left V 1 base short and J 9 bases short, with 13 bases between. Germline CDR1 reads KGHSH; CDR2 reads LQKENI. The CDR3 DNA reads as TGTGCCAGCTCACCACGGGTCGTTGAGACGCCCCAGCATTTT. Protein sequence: CASSPRVVETPQHF.

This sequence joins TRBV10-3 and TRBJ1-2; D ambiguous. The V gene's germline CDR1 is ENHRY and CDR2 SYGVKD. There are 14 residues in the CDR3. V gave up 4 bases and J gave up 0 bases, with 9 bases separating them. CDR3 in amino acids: CAISGDGTNYGYTF. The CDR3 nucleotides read TGTGCCATCAGTGGTGACGGTACTAACTATGGCTACACCTTC.

CDR3 sequence (DNA): TGTGCCAGCTCACCTCTCGCCTTGAAGACTAGTGCCTACGAGCAGTACTTC. Translation: CASSPLALKTSAYEQYF. J is TRBJ2-7 and V is TRBV18, with D tentatively TRBD2 (6 bases). Trimming left V 3 bases short and J 2 bases short, with 20 bases between. CDR1 is KGHSH and CDR2 is LQKENI in the germline V gene. This CDR3 region has 17 residues.

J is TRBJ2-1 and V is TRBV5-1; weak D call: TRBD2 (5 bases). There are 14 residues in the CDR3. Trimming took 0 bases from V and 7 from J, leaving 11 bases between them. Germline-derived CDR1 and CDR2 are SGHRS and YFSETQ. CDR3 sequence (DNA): TGCGCCAGCAGCTTGGTACGGGGAGTTAATGAGCAGTTCTTC. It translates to CASSLVRGVNEQFF.

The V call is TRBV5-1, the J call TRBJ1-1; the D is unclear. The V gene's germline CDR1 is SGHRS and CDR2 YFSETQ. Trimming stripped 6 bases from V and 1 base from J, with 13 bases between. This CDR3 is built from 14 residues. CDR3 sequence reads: CASTPPGWNTEAFF. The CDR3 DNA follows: TGCGCCAGCACCCCACCGGGGTGGAACACTGAAGCTTTCTTT.

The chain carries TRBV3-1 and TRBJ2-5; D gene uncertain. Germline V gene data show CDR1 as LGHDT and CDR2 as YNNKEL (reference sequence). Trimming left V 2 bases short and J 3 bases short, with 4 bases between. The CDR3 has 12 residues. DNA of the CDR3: TGTGCCAGCAGCCAACAGGAAGAGACCCAGTACTTC. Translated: CASSQQEETQYF.

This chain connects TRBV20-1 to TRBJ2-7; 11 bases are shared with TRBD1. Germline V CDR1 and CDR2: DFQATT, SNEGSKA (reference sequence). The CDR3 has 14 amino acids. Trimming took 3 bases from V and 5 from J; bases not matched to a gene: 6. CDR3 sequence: CSARVGTGGDEQYF. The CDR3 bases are TGCAGTGCTAGGGTCGGGACAGGGGGTGACGAGCAGTACTTC.

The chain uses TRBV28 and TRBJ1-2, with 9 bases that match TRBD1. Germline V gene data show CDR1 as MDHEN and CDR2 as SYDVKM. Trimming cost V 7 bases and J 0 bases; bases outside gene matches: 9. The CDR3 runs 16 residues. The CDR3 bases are TGTGCCAGCACGGACAGGGGCAGGTCGGCTAACTATGGCTACACCTTC. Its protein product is CASTDRGRSANYGYTF.

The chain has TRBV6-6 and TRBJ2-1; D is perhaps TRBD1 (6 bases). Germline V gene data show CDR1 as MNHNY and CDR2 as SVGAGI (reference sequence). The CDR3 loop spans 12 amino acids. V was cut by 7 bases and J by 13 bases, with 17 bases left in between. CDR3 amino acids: CASKKGEQRQFF. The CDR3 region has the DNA TGTGCCAGCAAGAAGGGGGAACAAAGACAGTTCTTC.

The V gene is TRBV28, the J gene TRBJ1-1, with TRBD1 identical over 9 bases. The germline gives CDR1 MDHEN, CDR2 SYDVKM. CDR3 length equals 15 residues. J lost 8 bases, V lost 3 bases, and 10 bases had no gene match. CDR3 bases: TGTGCCAGCAGTTTTCCCTCATCCGGGACAGGGGAAGCTTTCTTT. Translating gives CASSFPSSGTGEAFF.

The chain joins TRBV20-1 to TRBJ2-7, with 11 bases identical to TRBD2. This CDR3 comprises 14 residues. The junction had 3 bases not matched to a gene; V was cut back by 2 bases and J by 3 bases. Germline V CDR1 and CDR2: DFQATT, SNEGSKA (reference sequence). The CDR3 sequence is CSARSTSGNYEQYF. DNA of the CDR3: TGCAGTGCTAGATCGACTAGCGGGAACTACGAGCAGTACTTC.

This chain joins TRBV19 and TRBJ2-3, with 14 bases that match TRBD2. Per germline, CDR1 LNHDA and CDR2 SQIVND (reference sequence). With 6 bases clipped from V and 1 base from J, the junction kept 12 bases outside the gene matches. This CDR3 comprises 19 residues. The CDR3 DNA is TGTGCCAGTAGCCGACAGGGGACTAGCGGGAGTATCGGCACAGATACGCAGTATTTT. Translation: CASSRQGTSGSIGTDTQYF.

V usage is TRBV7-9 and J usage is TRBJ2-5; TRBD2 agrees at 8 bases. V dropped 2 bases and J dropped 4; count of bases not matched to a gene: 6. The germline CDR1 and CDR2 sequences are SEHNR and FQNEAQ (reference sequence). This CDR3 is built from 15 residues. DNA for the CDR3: TGTGCCAGCAGCTTAAGAAGCGGGAGCACAGAGACCCAGTACTTC. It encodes CASSLRSGSTETQYF.